This T cell receptor (beta chain) was observed in a study of cytomegalovirus exposure and HLA in healthy donors. Primers included in the PCR were 60 Vbeta and 13 Jbeta primers. Clones were sequenced by immunoSEQ multiplex PCR, and TCRdb holds only the in-frame ones, with some missing. The sample gives about 98,000 clones, more than 60% of which show up once; 16% is in the top ten. As concerns this clone: Antigen specificity is unknown.

General study findings and limits: In vitro checks showed that a few CMV-associated chains really do target CMV antigens.

The CDR3 loop spans 16 amino acids. After removal of 6 bases from V and 4 bases from J, the junction contained 9 bases not matched to a gene. Germline CDR1 reads ENHRY; CDR2 reads SYGVKD. This TCR was recovered from a man in his sixties in good health and CMV-seropositive. Sequenced: PBMCs. The genes are TRBV10-3 and TRBJ2-2; TRBD1 agrees at 9 bases. For the CDR3, the DNA is TGTGCCATCAGGGACAAGGGACAGGGCAGCACCGGGGAGCTGTTTTTT. Amino acids: CAIRDKGQGSTGELFF.